The 29 T cell receptor beta chains reported below all come from one sample, sequenced in a study of circulating and synovial CD4+ cells in juvenile arthritis. Sequencing used immunoSEQ multiplex PCR; TCRdb keeps in-frame clones, though not all of them. Of 15,000 to 20,000 clones in the sample, around 90% were seen once. Sequencing used CD4+ T cells from blood. These receptors were obtained from a human donor with juvenile idiopathic arthritis.

The chain has TRBV4-3 and TRBJ2-3; tentatively, D is TRBD1 (6 bases). This CDR3 has 15 residues. Germline V gene sequence: CDR1 LGHNA, CDR2 YSLEER. Deletions cut 1 base from V and 5 bases from J, with 13 bases between. CDR3: CASSQGSLGGDTQYF. As DNA, the CDR3 is TGCGCCAGCAGCCAAGGGAGCTTAGGGGGAGATACGCAGTATTTT.

This clone appeared a single time. The CDR3 DNA sequence: TGTGCCAGCAGCTTACGGGCGGGCACGGACGAGCAGTACTTC. It is translated as CASSLRAGTDEQYF. The genes are TRBV13 and TRBJ2-7; D may be TRBD2 (5 bases). In germline, CDR1 is PRHDT, CDR2 FYEKMQ (reference sequence). The CDR3 consists of 14 residues. Trimming pared 2 bases from V and 5 bases from J, leaving 13 bases between.

J is TRBJ2-1 and V is TRBV11-2; D remains unclear. Trimming left V 0 bases short and J 0 bases short, with 6 bases between. CDR1 SGHAT and CDR2 FQNNGV come from the germline V gene. CDR3 length: 15 amino acids. The CDR3: CASSLDRSSYNEQFF. The CDR3 coding sequence is TGTGCCAGCAGCTTAGATCGCAGCTCCTACAATGAGCAGTTCTTC.

The chain employs TRBV6-1 and TRBJ2-7; 10 nucleotides match TRBD1. J was trimmed by 0 bases and V by 6 bases; bases with no gene match: 2. The CDR3 length is 14 residues. Germline assignment: CDR1 MNHNS and CDR2 SASEGT. Here the CDR3 reads CASRGQGISYEQYF. DNA for the CDR3: TGTGCCAGCAGGGGACAGGGGATCTCCTACGAGCAGTACTTC.

This rearrangement joins TRBV6-1 to TRBJ1-1; D call uncertain. V dropped 1 base and J dropped 0 bases, with 6 bases sitting between them. CDR3 size: 14 residues. The germline gives CDR1 MNHNS, CDR2 SASEGT. For the CDR3, the DNA is TGTGCCAGCAGTGAAGGAGAGATGAACACTGAAGCTTTCTTT. This translates into CASSEGEMNTEAFF.

J is TRBJ2-7 and V is TRBV5-5; D not resolved. V was clipped by 6 bases and J by 1 base, with 14 bases between them. Germline V CDR1 and CDR2: SGHKS, YYEKEE (reference sequence). This CDR3 comprises 14 residues. The CDR3 DNA follows: TGTGCCAGCACCGTCCAGGTGGTGTCCTACGAGCAGTACTTC. Translated: CASTVQVVSYEQYF.

This chain links TRBV4-1 with TRBJ2-3, with 10 bases fitting TRBD2. This CDR3 has 15 residues. V lost 3 bases, J lost 4 bases, and 4 bases stayed unmatched. The germline CDR1 and CDR2 sequences are MGHRA and YSYEKL. CDR3 sequence reads: CASSQHLAGADTQYF. The CDR3 DNA sequence: TGCGCCAGCAGCCAGCATCTAGCGGGGGCAGATACGCAGTATTTT.

This sequence joins TRBV6-1 and TRBJ2-1; D is unclear. This CDR3 spans 11 amino acids. The V end was cut by 5 bases, the J end by 7 bases, with 6 bases between. Germline CDR1 is MNHNS and CDR2 is SASEGT. The CDR3 reads CASSLDNEQFF. The CDR3 DNA follows: TGTGCCAGCAGTTTAGATAATGAGCAGTTCTTC.

This clone came up once. The genes are TRBV28 and TRBJ2-2; 10 positions match TRBD1. V gave up 6 bases and J gave up 7 bases; unmatched junction bases: 2. The CDR3 sequence is 13 residues long. Germline CDR1 is MDHEN and CDR2 is SYDVKM. The CDR3 region is CASRRTGGGELFF. CDR3 DNA sequence: TGTGCCAGCAGACGGACAGGGGGCGGGGAGCTGTTTTTT.

The genes are TRBV10-1 and TRBJ2-1, with 8 bases lining up with TRBD1. The trim removed 8 bases at V and 8 bases at J, leaving 17 bases unmatched. CDR3 length equals 16 residues. The germline V gene encodes CDR1 WNHNN and CDR2 SYGVQD (reference sequence). CDR3 amino acids: CASYNLGTGAFDEQFF. The CDR3 nucleotides are TGCGCCAGCTACAACCTAGGGACAGGTGCCTTCGATGAGCAGTTCTTC.

The chain has TRBV29-1 and TRBJ2-7, with D possibly TRBD2 on 5 matching bases. The CDR3 is made up of 14 amino acids. Between the trimmed V and J ends, which lost 4 bases and 5 bases, there was a span of 18 bases. The V gene's germline CDR1 is SQVTM and CDR2 ANQGSEA. CDR3 DNA: TGCAGCGTTGCGCGGAGGCTGGGGATGAACGAGCAGTACTTC. Protein: CSVARRLGMNEQYF.

The chain uses TRBV7-6 and TRBJ2-1; TRBD2 matches at 12 bases. The germline gives CDR1 SGHVS, CDR2 FNYEAQ. V was pared by 3 bases and J by 6 bases, with 9 bases of the junction left unmatched. This CDR3 contains 17 residues. For the CDR3, the DNA is TGTGCCAGCAGCTTTCGGACTAGCGGGGTCAACCCCAATGAGCAGTTCTTC. Residues: CASSFRTSGVNPNEQFF.

The chain carries TRBV7-2 and TRBJ1-5; maybe TRBD1 (6 bases). V was trimmed by 1 base and J by 6 bases, leaving 10 bases between them. CDR1 SGHTA and CDR2 FQGNSA come from the germline V gene. The CDR3 runs 14 residues. This CDR3 reads CASSLGSGAQPQHF. CDR3 DNA sequence: TGTGCCAGCAGCTTAGGCTCAGGGGCTCAGCCCCAGCATTTT. Using reference TRBV7-2 and TRBJ1-5 for the parts outside the CDR3, the full variable domain is GAGVSQSPSNKVTEKGKDVELRCDPISGHTALYWYRQSLGQGLEFLIYFQGNSAPDKSGLPSDRFSAERTGGSVSTLTIQRTQQEDSAVYLCASSLGSGAQPQHFGDGTRLSIL.

About this clone itself: Other DNA variants within this sample encode the same CDR3. The rearrangement uses TRBV30 and TRBJ1-6; D not certain. With 0 bases removed from V and 10 bases from J, the gap between germline ends came to 16 bases. Germline CDR1 reads GTSNPN; CDR2 reads SVGIG (reference sequence). This CDR3 region has 15 residues. The CDR3 loop is CAWSVLEGSRSPLHF. CDR3 in DNA: TGTGCCTGGAGTGTACTGGAGGGCTCTCGATCACCCCTCCACTTT.

The V and J genes are TRBV6-4 and TRBJ2-1; tentative D call: TRBD1 (5 bases). The CDR3 spans 15 residues. V lost 2 bases to trimming and J lost 1 base, with 9 bases between them. CDR1 is MRHNA and CDR2 is SNTAGT in the germline V gene. CDR3 in DNA: TGTGCCAGCAGTGACAGGGGCTCTTCCTACAATGAGCAGTTCTTC. Protein product: CASSDRGSSYNEQFF.

This clone has just one count. CDR3 loop: CATSRDWQGTEAFF. For the CDR3, the DNA is TGTGCCACCAGCAGAGATTGGCAGGGCACTGAAGCTTTCTTT. The chain combines TRBV15 with TRBJ1-1; a weak D match, TRBD1 (5 bases). The CDR3 is 14 residues long. Per the germline V gene, CDR1 is LNHNV and CDR2 is YYDKDF (reference sequence). The V end lost 0 bases, the J end lost 4 bases, and 9 bases lay between the germline ends.

This sequence joins TRBV4-1 and TRBJ1-1; 10 positions match TRBD1. This CDR3 contains 16 residues. J gave up 2 bases and V 3 bases, and 6 bases lay outside the gene matches. CDR1 MGHRA and CDR2 YSYEKL come from the germline V gene. The CDR3 sequence: CASSHRDRGLNTEAFF. CDR3 nucleotides: TGCGCCAGCAGCCACCGGGACAGGGGACTTAACACTGAAGCTTTCTTT.

The chain is built from TRBV6-6 and TRBJ2-7; no firm D call. The CDR3 is 12 amino acids. V lost 5 bases, J lost 6 bases, and 11 bases lay in between. Per the germline V gene, CDR1 is MNHNY and CDR2 is SVGAGI (reference sequence). CDR3 coding DNA: TGTGCCAGCAGTCCCCCGCAGGTCGAGCAGTACTTC. Protein: CASSPPQVEQYF.

The chain joins TRBV6-5 to TRBJ1-2; TRBD1 might be the D (6 bases). The germline V gene has CDR1 MNHEY and CDR2 SVGAGI. The CDR3 is 13 amino acids. V dropped 5 bases and J dropped 1 base, with 8 bases sitting between them. CDR3 DNA: TGTGCCAGCAGTCTGGACAGTAACTATGGCTACACCTTC. This encodes CASSLDSNYGYTF.

The chain combines TRBV14 with TRBJ2-7, with TRBD1 as a possible D gene (6 bases). V was shortened by 1 base and J by 5 bases, with 15 bases between the two germline ends. Germline lookup yields CDR1 SGHDN and CDR2 FVKESK. CDR3 size: 15 residues. The CDR3 nucleotides read TGTGCCAGCAGCCAAGGGGTGGGCACAGGGAACGAGCAGTACTTC. The encoded protein is CASSQGVGTGNEQYF.

To note about this clone: Other DNA variants within this sample encode the same CDR3. The chain combines TRBV6-5 with TRBJ1-6; the D is unclear. The germline V and J ends were trimmed by 6 bases and 13 bases, with 22 bases remaining between them. CDR3 length equals 15 residues. Germline V gene lookup returns CDR1 MNHEY and CDR2 SVGAGI. CDR3 residues: CASSLQAEEGSPLHF. DNA of the CDR3: TGTGCCAGCAGCCTCCAGGCAGAGGAGGGTTCCCCCCTCCACTTT.

This clone has only one observation. This chain uses TRBV18 with TRBJ2-2; possibly TRBD1 for D (6 bases). V was trimmed by 3 bases and J by 3 bases, leaving 11 bases between them. CDR3 length: 15 residues. Germline V gives CDR1 KGHSH, CDR2 LQKENI. The CDR3 loop is CASSPLTGYTGELFF. The CDR3 coding sequence is TGTGCCAGCTCACCGCTAACAGGGTACACCGGGGAGCTGTTTTTT.

CDR3 sequence: CASTAPSSYEQYF. The CDR3 coding sequence is TGTGCCAGCACGGCCCCTAGCTCCTACGAGCAGTACTTC. The rearrangement joins TRBV7-2 to TRBJ2-7, with no clear D. V gave up 7 bases and J gave up 0 bases, with 10 bases separating them. The CDR3 spans 13 residues. Looked up from germline, CDR1 is SGHTA and CDR2 is FQGNSA. The variable domain in full, with the rest retrieved from reference TRBV7-2 and TRBJ2-7, is GAGVSQSPSNKVTEKGKDVELRCDPISGHTALYWYRQSLGQGLEFLIYFQGNSAPDKSGLPSDRFSAERTGGSVSTLTIQRTQQEDSAVYLCASTAPSSYEQYFGPGTRLTVT.

Details on this clone: The same CDR3 can be traced to other DNA sequences in this sample. The CDR3 loop reads CASSQDRGNSPLHF. The CDR3 DNA sequence: TGTGCCAGCAGCCAGGACAGGGGTAATTCACCCCTCCACTTT. The rearrangement uses TRBV11-3 and TRBJ1-6; TRBD1 matches 9 bases. V lost 5 bases and J lost 6; bases outside the gene matches: 2. The CDR3 sequence is 14 residues long. CDR1 and CDR2 from the germline V gene are SGHNT and YENEEA.

J is TRBJ2-3 and V is TRBV6-5; 7 bases agree with TRBD2. Germline lookup yields CDR1 MNHEY and CDR2 SVGAGI. V trimming: 6 bases; J trimming: 4 bases; junction bases outside the gene matches: 7. CDR3 length: 14 amino acids. This CDR3 reads CASRRGLNPDTQYF. The CDR3 coding sequence is TGTGCCAGCAGGCGGGGACTAAATCCAGATACGCAGTATTTT.

Only one count was recorded for this clone. The gene calls are TRBV28 and TRBJ1-2; TRBD1 matches at 8 bases. This CDR3 is 15 amino acids long. CDR1 and CDR2 (germline): MDHEN, SYDVKM. With V trimmed by 7 bases and J by 1 base, 8 bases remained unmatched. The CDR3 nucleotides read TGTGCCAGCAATGGCCGGACAGGGAATAACTATGGCTACACCTTC. Amino acid sequence: CASNGRTGNNYGYTF.

The gene calls are TRBV9 and TRBJ1-2, with TRBD1 as a possible D gene (6 bases). Trimming took 0 bases from V and 2 from J, leaving 17 bases between them. The CDR3 has 17 residues. Germline CDR1 SGDLS, CDR2 YYNGEE. The CDR3 DNA sequence: TGTGCCAGCAGCGTAGAATCAAGGGCAGGGGTCAACTATGGCTACACCTTC. This codes for CASSVESRAGVNYGYTF.

The chain carries TRBV19 and TRBJ2-7; possible D gene TRBD1, 5 bases. The CDR3 runs 12 residues. Germline V gene lookup returns CDR1 LNHDA and CDR2 SQIVND (reference sequence). Trimming took off 8 bases at V and 6 bases at J, with 14 bases between the two ends. The CDR3 sequence: CASSEGESEQYF. The CDR3, as DNA: TGTGCCAGTTCGGAAGGGGAATCCGAGCAGTACTTC.

The chain couples TRBV10-3 to TRBJ1-1, with TRBD1 matching over 7 bases. The germline V gene encodes CDR1 ENHRY and CDR2 SYGVKD. Trimming removed 11 bases from V and 1 base from J; junction bases left unmatched: 7. The CDR3 totals 13 residues. CDR3 region: CAGAGTANTEAFF. CDR3 nucleotide sequence: TGTGCCGGAGCCGGGACAGCGAACACTGAAGCTTTCTTT.